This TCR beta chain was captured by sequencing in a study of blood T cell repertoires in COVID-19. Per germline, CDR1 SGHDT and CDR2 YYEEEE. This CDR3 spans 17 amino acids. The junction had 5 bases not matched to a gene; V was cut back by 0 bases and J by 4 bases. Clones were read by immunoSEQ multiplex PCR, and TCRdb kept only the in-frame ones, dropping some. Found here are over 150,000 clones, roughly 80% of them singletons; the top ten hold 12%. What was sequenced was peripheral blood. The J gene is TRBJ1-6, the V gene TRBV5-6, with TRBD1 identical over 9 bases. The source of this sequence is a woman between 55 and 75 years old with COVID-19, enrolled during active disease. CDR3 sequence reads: CASSLATGTGYNSPLHF. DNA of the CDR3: TGTGCCAGCAGCTTGGCCACCGGGACAGGGTATAATTCACCCCTCCACTTT.